The 15 T cell receptor beta chains listed next were all sequenced from one sample in a study of blood T cell repertoires in COVID-19. Sequencing used immunoSEQ multiplex PCR; TCRdb keeps in-frame clones, though not all of them. The table lists 200,000 to 300,000 clones, around 90% of them singletons. Sequenced: peripheral blood. The receptor source for this set is an older woman with COVID-19, enrolled during active disease.

The gene calls are TRBV19 and TRBJ2-3; 7 nucleotides align to TRBD2. Germline assignment: CDR1 LNHDA and CDR2 SQIVND (reference sequence). The CDR3 is 16 amino acids. V gave up 5 bases and J gave up 4 bases; unmatched junction bases: 12. CDR3 region: CASSVLSGAGADTQYF. CDR3 DNA: TGTGCCAGTAGTGTTTTAAGCGGGGCGGGGGCAGATACGCAGTATTTT.

This clone was observed a few times. The chain joins TRBV6-2 or TRBV6-3 to TRBJ2-1, with D possibly matching TRBD2 (5 bases). The germline gives CDR1 MNHEY, CDR2 SVGEGT. V was clipped by 5 bases and J by 6 bases, with 8 bases between them. This CDR3 is 12 amino acids long. CDR3 protein: CASSIGVNEQFF. The CDR3 DNA sequence: TGTGCCAGCAGTATCGGGGTCAATGAGCAGTTCTTC.

The rearrangement uses TRBV3-1 (or the pseudogene TRBV3-2) and TRBJ2-1, with D tentatively TRBD2 (5 bases). The V end lost 3 bases, the J end lost 9 bases, and 9 bases lay between the germline ends. CDR3 length: 12 residues. Per germline, CDR1 LGHDT and CDR2 YNNKEL (reference sequence). This chain's CDR3 is CASSHSSTEQFF. The CDR3 nucleotides are TGTGCCAGCAGCCATTCTAGCACTGAGCAGTTCTTC.

This clone was counted once. V and J are TRBV14 and TRBJ1-1; no reliable D call. Germline lookup yields CDR1 SGHDN and CDR2 FVKESK. V was clipped by 4 bases and J by 0 bases, with 12 bases between them. The CDR3 extends over 15 amino acids. The CDR3 reads CASSPRHLLNTEAFF. DNA for the CDR3: TGTGCCAGCAGCCCGAGACACCTCCTGAACACTGAAGCTTTCTTT.

This clone has only one observation. This chain uses TRBV18 with TRBJ2-1, with 9 positions matching TRBD2. The CDR3 consists of 12 residues. CDR1 and CDR2 (germline): KGHSH, LQKENI. The trim removed 5 bases at V and 13 bases at J, leaving 6 bases unmatched. The CDR3 DNA reads as TGTGCCAGCTCAAAGACTAGCGGCCAACAGTTCTTC. Residues: CASSKTSGQQFF. Full variable domain (outside the CDR3, taken from reference TRBV18 and TRBJ2-1): NAGVMQNPRHLVRRRGQEARLRCSPMKGHSHVYWYRQLPEEGLKFMVYLQKENIIDESGMPKERFSAEFPKEGPSILRIQQVVRGDSAAYFCASSKTSGQQFFGPGTRLTVL.

The rearrangement uses TRBV5-5 and TRBJ2-2; 15 nucleotides line up with TRBD2. The CDR3 runs 20 residues. CDR1 is SGHKS and CDR2 is YYEKEE in the germline V gene (reference sequence). V shed 4 bases, J shed 5 bases, and the junction held 15 bases outside the gene matches. The CDR3 nucleotides are TGTGCCAGCAGCGCGGACGGACTAGCGGGAGGGTGGGGCCCGACCGGGGAGCTGTTTTTT. Amino acid sequence: CASSADGLAGGWGPTGELFF.

A few counts support this clone. The chain uses TRBV5-1 and TRBJ2-7; D is uncertain. The CDR3 has 14 residues. The germline CDR1 and CDR2 sequences are SGHRS and YFSETQ. Trimming cost V 2 bases and J 0 bases, with 9 bases left between them. CDR3 DNA sequence: TGCGCCAGCAGCTTACCGGAGCACTCCTACGAGCAGTACTTC. Translated: CASSLPEHSYEQYF.

This clone was counted once. The chain recombines TRBV18 with TRBJ1-5; no definite D call. This CDR3 has 15 amino acids. The germline V gene encodes CDR1 KGHSH and CDR2 LQKENI. Trimming took 2 bases from V and 4 from J, leaving 12 bases between them. DNA for the CDR3: TGTGCCAGCTCACCAGGAGGGTCGGGGAATCAGCCCCAGCATTTT. Protein: CASSPGGSGNQPQHF.

There are a few counts of this clone. The rearrangement links TRBV7-8 to TRBJ2-7; D call uncertain. Between the trimmed V and J ends, which lost 5 bases and 5 bases, there was a span of 7 bases. Germline CDR1 and CDR2: SGHVS and FQNEAQ. The CDR3 totals 11 residues. CDR3 in amino acids: CASSLRDEQYF. CDR3 bases: TGTGCCAGCAGCCTCCGGGACGAGCAGTACTTC.

The V gene is TRBV6-2 or TRBV6-3, the J gene TRBJ2-1, with 7 bases identical to TRBD2. Germline CDR1 reads MNHEY; CDR2 reads SVGEGT. J was trimmed by 7 bases and V by 5 bases; bases with no gene match: 5. The CDR3 runs 13 residues. The CDR3 protein is CASSRTSRNEQFF. The CDR3 DNA is TGTGCCAGCAGTCGGACTAGTCGGAATGAGCAGTTCTTC.

This chain joins TRBV27 and TRBJ1-2; 7 bases are shared with TRBD1. After removal of 6 bases from V and 5 bases from J, the junction contained 6 bases not matched to a gene. CDR1 and CDR2 (germline): MNHEY, SMNVEV (reference sequence). This CDR3 has 13 residues. The CDR3 sequence is CASSKGAGYGYTF. In nucleotides, the CDR3 is TGTGCCAGCAGCAAGGGGGCTGGGTATGGCTACACCTTC.

The rearrangement joins TRBV6-4 to TRBJ1-1, with 10 bases aligning to TRBD1. The germline V gene has CDR1 MRHNA and CDR2 SNTAGT. Trimming at V came to 6 bases and at J to 0 bases, leaving 10 bases not matched to a gene. The CDR3 sequence is 17 residues long. In DNA form, the CDR3 reads TGTGCCAGCAGAGACCCCCGGGACAGGGGATTGAACACTGAAGCTTTCTTT. Translation: CASRDPRDRGLNTEAFF.

V gene TRBV30 combines with J gene TRBJ1-3; possible D gene TRBD1, 5 bases. Between the trimmed V and J ends, which lost 8 bases and 4 bases, there was a span of 12 bases. Germline values: CDR1 GTSNPN, CDR2 SVGIG (reference sequence). This CDR3 is built from 12 residues. The CDR3 DNA reads as TGTGCCGTTCAGGGTTACGGAAACACCATATATTTT. Protein sequence: CAVQGYGNTIYF.

Here the CDR3 reads CASSSGLTEAFF. The CDR3 bases are TGTGCCAGCAGCTCAGGGTTGACTGAAGCTTTCTTT. The J gene is TRBJ1-1, the V gene TRBV5-6; possibly TRBD1 for D (5 bases). The CDR3 length is 12 residues. Trimming left V 3 bases short and J 5 bases short, with 8 bases between. Germline-derived CDR1 and CDR2 are SGHDT and YYEEEE.

The chain has TRBV6-2 or TRBV6-3 and TRBJ2-2, with 12 bases aligning to TRBD2. The CDR3 runs 17 residues. Germline V gene sequence: CDR1 MNHEY, CDR2 SVGEGT. V trimming: 6 bases; J trimming: 3 bases; junction bases outside the gene matches: 8. The CDR3 sequence is CASSTIGLAGHTGELFF. CDR3 nucleotides: TGTGCCAGCAGCACCATCGGACTAGCGGGGCACACCGGGGAGCTGTTTTTT.